Described below is a single T cell receptor (beta chain) sequence and its context. Its antigen is as yet unknown. Time point described: sample taken at primary tumor resection. Whole RNA came from tumor, nontumor lung or frozen PBMC and was sequenced without being sorted. Approximately 70 TRACERx patients with early, untreated non-small cell lung cancer donated samples. The data derive from a study of spatial heterogeneity in lung cancer. Study-wide background: Detection consistently captured more beta-chain sequences than alpha-chain sequences.

Findings and caveats of the study: Resection blood, more than follow-up blood, showed ubiquitous expanded tumor TCRs.

On each TCR cDNA molecule, a unique molecular identifier was present. TCRdb redid the calling of the 5' RACE reads with MiXCR, one entry per CDR3 protein. The sample lists around 75,000 distinct CDR3 sequences, roughly 15% occurring once. The TCR comes from a male donor with early-stage non-small cell lung cancer. The starting material was PBMCs, obtained at surgery.

The CDR3 DNA is TGTGCCAGCAGCCAAGATTGGAGAACGAACACTGAAGCTTTCTTT. Its protein product is CASSQDWRTNTEAFF. The gene calls are TRBV4-2 and TRBJ1-1, with no clear D. CDR1 is LGHNA, CDR2 YNFKEQ, per germline. V gave up 0 bases and J gave up 1 base, with 9 bases separating them. The CDR3 spans 15 residues.